The next 24 T cell receptor beta chains were all read from a single sample in a study of CD8+CD57+ T cells in acquired aplastic anemia. The study profiled TCR beta VDJ and CDR3 using genomic DNA as template. TCRdb reprocessed the reads via MiXCR and lists one record per CDR3 protein. The table records 170,000 or so distinct CDR3 sequences, 55% to 65% of them present only once. By flow cytometry, patients selected for sequencing had shown an expansion of CD8+CD57+ cells. The sequenced material came from sorted CD4+, CD8+, or CD8+CD57+ T cells (not recorded which) from PBMCs. The receptors derive from a human donor with aplastic anemia.

The rearrangement joins TRBV7-8 to TRBJ2-7, with 12 bases lining up with TRBD2. Trimming removed 5 bases from V and 4 bases from J; junction bases left unmatched: 12. CDR3 length equals 17 residues. Germline V gives CDR1 SGHVS, CDR2 FQNEAQ. DNA for the CDR3: TGTGCCAGCAGCCGACCGGACCTGACTAGCGGGGGATACGAGCAGTACTTC. It codes for CASSRPDLTSGGYEQYF.

The rearrangement links TRBV20-1 to TRBJ1-1; D remains ambiguous. V was clipped by 0 bases and J by 5 bases, with 13 bases between them. Looked up from germline, CDR1 is DFQATT and CDR2 is SNEGSKA (reference sequence). This CDR3 is built from 14 residues. CDR3 nucleotides: TGCAGTGCTAGAGATCAAGGAGGGCAAACTGAAGCTTTCTTT. Translated: CSARDQGGQTEAFF.

The chain recombines TRBV7-6 with TRBJ2-7; the D is unclear. Germline V gene sequence: CDR1 SGHVS, CDR2 FNYEAQ. Between the trimmed V and J ends, which lost 5 bases and 6 bases, there was a span of 14 bases. The CDR3 covers 13 residues. CDR3 nucleotide sequence: TGTGCCAGCAGCCAATCGGAGTACGGCGAGCAGTACTTC. Protein: CASSQSEYGEQYF.

Concerning this clonotype itself: The conserved phenylalanine or tryptophan is not found at the CDR3 terminus, so this likely reflects a read error. It is unclear where the CDR3 begins or ends on the DNA, so no DNA is shown, and the CDR3 is as TCRdb lists it. V usage is TRBV6-2 or TRBV6-3 and J usage is TRBJ1-1. The CDR3 numbers 8 amino acids, ends counted. Germline V gene sequence: CDR1 MNHEY, CDR2 SVGEGT. The CDR3 region is CASNRYRP.

This clonotype was recorded only once. The chain uses TRBV24-1 and TRBJ2-5; weak D call: TRBD1 (6 bases). The CDR3 consists of 14 residues. V was shortened by 4 bases and J by 5 bases, with 13 bases between the two germline ends. Per the germline V gene, CDR1 is KGHDR and CDR2 is SFDVKD. The chain's CDR3 is CATSDARGAETQYF. Here the CDR3 DNA reads TGTGCCACCAGTGACGCCAGGGGAGCGGAGACCCAGTACTTC.

This clonotype was recorded many times. V is TRBV4-1 and J is TRBJ2-7; D is unresolved. V gave up 1 base and J gave up 3 bases, with 16 bases separating them. This CDR3 is 16 amino acids long. Germline V gives CDR1 MGHRA, CDR2 YSYEKL. The CDR3 loop is CASSQGIGASNYEQYF. The CDR3 region has the DNA TGCGCCAGCAGCCAAGGGATAGGTGCCAGCAACTACGAGCAGTACTTC.

J is TRBJ1-5 and V is TRBV2; perhaps TRBD1 as D (5 bases). CDR1 is SNHLY and CDR2 is FYNNEI in the germline V gene. Trimming shortened V by 7 bases and J by 2 bases, and 12 bases separated the two germline ends. The CDR3 is made up of 14 amino acids. The CDR3 reads CASKLGDGNQPQHF. CDR3 bases: TGTGCCAGCAAACTAGGGGATGGCAATCAGCCCCAGCATTTT.

As to this clonotype: Mismatch with germline at one junction end may stem from a read error. The chain joins TRBV7-2 to TRBJ1-1; no firm D call. The CDR3 extends over 13 amino acids. Per germline, CDR1 SGHTA and CDR2 FQGNSA. CDR3 loop: CDSNSGENTEAFF. The CDR3 DNA follows: TGTGACAGCAACTCTGGGGAGAACACTGAAGCTTTCTTT.

This clonotype was seen repeatedly, ten times or more. This chain connects TRBV7-9 to TRBJ1-4, with 7 positions matching TRBD1. Trimming removed 7 bases from V and 4 bases from J; junction bases left unmatched: 6. Germline V gene data show CDR1 as SEHNR and CDR2 as FQNEAQ (reference sequence). The CDR3 loop spans 14 amino acids. The CDR3 coding sequence is TGTGCCAGCACAACCGGGACAGTTAATGAAAAACTGTTTTTT. Protein product: CASTTGTVNEKLFF.

Points on this clonotype: Sequence at one end of the junction differs from germline and may be a read error. The rearrangement uses TRBV2 and TRBJ2-5, with TRBD2 identical over 8 bases. This CDR3 contains 16 residues. Germline V gives CDR1 SNHLY, CDR2 FYNNEI. The CDR3 nucleotides are TGTGCCAGCAGCCGACCCCCAGCGGGGGCCCCAGAGGCCCAGTACTTC. Translating it yields CASSRPPAGAPEAQYF.

The V and J genes are TRBV19 and TRBJ2-3; 7 bases fit TRBD2. With V trimmed by 9 bases and J by 8 bases, 20 bases remained unmatched. The CDR3 covers 16 residues. Germline V CDR1 and CDR2: LNHDA, SQIVND (reference sequence). CDR3 nucleotide sequence: TGTGCCAGCAGCTTAATGTTAGGGTTGGGAGGGAGTACGCAGTATTTT. This gives the protein CASSLMLGLGGSTQYF. Full variable domain (remainder filled in from reference TRBV19 and TRBJ2-3): DGGITQSPKYLFRKEGQNVTLSCEQNLNHDAMYWYRQDPGQGLRLIYYSQIVNDFQKGDIAEGYSVSREKKESFPLTVTSAQKNPTAFYLCASSLMLGLGGSTQYFGPGTRLTVL.

This clonotype was detected only once. The junction does not match germline at one end; this may be a read error. The chain employs TRBV10-1 and TRBJ2-3; 7 bases line up with TRBD2. CDR1 is WNHNN, CDR2 SYGVQD, per germline (reference sequence). This CDR3 has 13 residues. The CDR3 sequence is CAISERGTDTQCF. Written as DNA, the CDR3 is TGTGCCATCAGTGAGCGGGGCACAGATACGCAGTGTTTT.

The chain links TRBV7-8 to TRBJ2-1; D gene unclear. This CDR3 is built from 12 residues. Per the germline V gene, CDR1 is SGHVS and CDR2 is FQNEAQ. V gave up 6 bases and J gave up 6 bases, with 9 bases separating them. This CDR3 reads CASSPGSNEQFF. The DNA of the CDR3 is TGTGCCAGCAGTCCCGGATCCAATGAGCAGTTCTTC.

This clonotype has only a few counts. A much larger clone sits a single nucleotide away, making a read error possible. The V gene is TRBV6-5, the J gene TRBJ1-5; unclear D gene. The CDR3 is 15 residues long. Germline V gene lookup returns CDR1 MNHEY and CDR2 SVGAGI. The CDR3 is CASSKAAYSNRPQHF. The CDR3 nucleotides read TGTGCCAGCAGCAAGGCGGCATATAGCAATCGGCCCCAGCATTTT.

The genes are TRBV7-2 and TRBJ2-5; D may match TRBD1 or TRBD2 (6 bases each). Trimming took off 1 base at V and 5 bases at J, with 11 bases between the two ends. CDR3 length: 14 residues. Germline-derived CDR1 and CDR2 are SGHTA and FQGNSA. The CDR3 reads CASSLVGGSETQYF. As DNA, the CDR3 is TGTGCCAGCAGCTTAGTGGGGGGCTCGGAGACCCAGTACTTC.

The chain links TRBV9 to TRBJ2-7; weak D call: TRBD1 (5 bases). Per germline, CDR1 SGDLS and CDR2 YYNGEE. The CDR3 sequence is 13 residues long. V was trimmed by 5 bases and J by 3 bases, leaving 12 bases between them. The CDR3 nucleotides read TGTGCCAGCAGTTATGACAGCAACTACGAGCAGTACTTC. Translation gives CASSYDSNYEQYF.

The chain joins TRBV2 to TRBJ2-7; D gene uncertain. The CDR3 extends over 12 amino acids. CDR1 is SNHLY and CDR2 is FYNNEI in the germline V gene. Trimming shortened V by 11 bases and J by 2 bases, and 13 bases separated the two germline ends. Here the CDR3 reads CASRTDAYEQYF. CDR3 nucleotide sequence: TGTGCCTCACGGACGGACGCCTACGAGCAGTACTTC.

This sequence joins TRBV20-1 and TRBJ1-3, with D possibly being TRBD1 (5 bases). The CDR3 is 16 residues long. V gave up 0 bases and J gave up 0 bases, with 12 bases separating them. In germline, CDR1 is DFQATT, CDR2 SNEGSKA (reference sequence). The CDR3 loop is CSARDRGRSSGNTIYF. CDR3 nucleotides: TGCAGTGCTAGAGATCGGGGCAGGAGCTCTGGAAACACCATATATTTT.

The chain recombines TRBV5-6 with TRBJ2-3; possibly TRBD1 for D (5 bases). Trimming removed 2 bases from V and 4 bases from J, with 17 bases in between. CDR1 and CDR2 (germline): SGHDT, YYEEEE. CDR3 size: 16 residues. This CDR3 reads CASSLRQLQAADTQYF. DNA of the CDR3: TGTGCCAGCAGCTTAAGACAGCTCCAGGCGGCAGATACGCAGTATTTT.

This clonotype was seen at least ten times. The chain recombines TRBV5-6 with TRBJ1-3; the D gene is possibly TRBD1 (5 bases). This CDR3 is built from 15 residues. Trimming stripped 1 base from V and 0 bases from J, with 8 bases between. In germline, CDR1 is SGHDT, CDR2 YYEEEE. The CDR3: CASSLWGSSGNTIYF. The CDR3, as DNA: TGTGCCAGCAGCTTGTGGGGGAGCTCTGGAAACACCATATATTTT.

The V call is TRBV20-1, the J call TRBJ2-1; the match to TRBD2 covers 9 bases. The V gene end was trimmed by 5 bases and the J gene end by 4 bases; junction bases not matched to a gene: 9. Germline V gene lookup returns CDR1 DFQATT and CDR2 SNEGSKA (reference sequence). CDR3 length equals 15 residues. In DNA, the CDR3 is TGCAGTGCTCCCTTAGCGGGGGAAGTTTACAATGAGCAGTTCTTC. Encoded protein: CSAPLAGEVYNEQFF.

This clonotype was detected only once. No conserved phenylalanine or tryptophan ends this CDR3, so it is likely a read error. The chain employs TRBV19 and TRBJ2-3; perhaps TRBD1 as D (6 bases). In germline, CDR1 is LNHDA, CDR2 SQIVND (reference sequence). This CDR3 spans 13 amino acids. The V gene lost 6 bases and the J gene lost 5 bases, with 12 bases spanning the gap. CDR3 sequence (DNA): TGTGCCAGTAGCCACAGGGTTGGAGATACGCAGTATTCT. Protein: CASSHRVGDTQYS.

This clonotype was recorded a few times. This chain uses TRBV12-3 or TRBV12-4 with TRBJ2-7, with no clear D. V was clipped by 3 bases and J by 3 bases, with 9 bases between them. The CDR3 has 13 residues. CDR3 DNA sequence: TGTGCCAGCAGTTTGGGTCAGCTCTACGAGCAGTACTTC. Residues: CASSLGQLYEQYF.

The rearrangement uses TRBV9 and TRBJ1-2, with 10 positions matching TRBD1. In germline, CDR1 is SGDLS, CDR2 YYNGEE. The CDR3 extends over 16 amino acids. J gave up 7 bases and V 1 base, and 10 bases lay outside the gene matches. As DNA, the CDR3 is TGTGCCAGCAGCGTATGGGCGGGACAGGGGAATGGTGGCTACACCTTC. Translation gives CASSVWAGQGNGGYTF.